The rows below give T cell receptor beta chains drawn from one sample of a study of T cell repertoires in cytomegalovirus infection. In TCRdb, the reads were re-called with MiXCR into one record per CDR3 protein. The sample includes approximately 910,000 distinct CDR3 sequences, around 31% seen only once; the top ten take around 15%. No antigen has been assigned to these receptors. The source was cultured CD8+ T cells from PBMCs, collected from culture after CMV antigen stimulation. These TCRs come from a human donor in good health (CMV status not recorded). Some clones in this sample may be carry-over from other donors' samples. Both conserved end residues are part of each CDR3. The D gene is left open where the match is weak. Some rows have no size entry. The others give once, few or many, or a class for an expanded clone.

d_call j_call clone_size v_call cdr3_nt cdr3_aa
TRBD2 TRBJ2-3 many TRBV7-2 TGTGCCAGCAGCAGGACTAGCGGGGGGGCTTTCGATACGCAGTATTTT CASSRTSGGAFDTQYF
- TRBJ1-1 - TRBV7-9 TGTGCCAGCAGCTTATTTGAAGCTTTCTTT CASSLFEAFF
TRBD1 TRBJ1-2 few TRBV2 TGTGCCACTCTGACCGGGACAGGGAAATCGCGCGGCTATGGCTACACCTTC CATLTGTGKSRGYGYTF
TRBD2 TRBJ2-1 few TRBV15 TGTGCCACCCAAAGGGGACTCAGACTAGCGGGGGATCATAATGAGCAGTTCTTC CATQRGLRLAGDHNEQFF
- TRBJ1-3 - TRBV2 TGTGCCAGCAGTGGGGGAGACACCATATATTTT CASSGGDTIYF
- TRBJ1-2 - TRBV6-6 TGTGCCAGCAGTTACGGGGGGTTCTTAGCTAACTATGGCTACACCTTC CASSYGGFLANYGYTF
TRBD1 TRBJ2-7 - TRBV6-1 TGTGCCAGCACCCCGACAGGGGTTAGTCCCGAGCAGTACTTC CASTPTGVSPEQYF
TRBD1 TRBJ2-4 - TRBV6-5 TGTGCCAGCAGTCCGAGGACAGGGGAGGACATTCAGTACTTC CASSPRTGEDIQYF
- TRBJ2-5 - TRBV7-6 TGTGCTAGCAGCTTAGAGTTGGGCAGGCAAGAGACCCAGTACTTC CASSLELGRQETQYF
- TRBJ2-1 few TRBV19 TGTGCCAGTAGTATAGTCGGCGGGGCCGTATACAATGAGCAGTTCTTC CASSIVGGAVYNEQFF
TRBD1 TRBJ1-1 - TRBV7-9 TGTGCCAGCAGCCTAGGGAACAGGGGGGAAGCTTTCTTT CASSLGNRGEAFF
TRBD1 TRBJ2-1 many TRBV12-5 TGTGCTAGTGGTTCTCCCCGGGACAGGGGGTCCTACAATGAGCAGTTCTTC CASGSPRDRGSYNEQFF
- TRBJ2-3 many TRBV27 TGTGCCAGCAGTTTATCGTCACCGACAGGTAGCACAGATACGCAGTATTTT CASSLSSPTGSTDTQYF
TRBD2 TRBJ2-1 - TRBV19 TGTGCCAGTAGGCCAAGGACTAGCGTGAATGAGCAGTTCTTC CASRPRTSVNEQFF
- TRBJ2-4 many TRBV7-9 TGTGCCAGCAGCTTAGCGCGACAGCGACAGTACTTC CASSLARQRQYF
- TRBJ1-1 - TRBV6-8 TGTGCCAGCGACTCGGGACAGAACACTGAAGCTTTCTTT CASDSGQNTEAFF
- TRBJ1-2 once TRBV4-2 TGTGCCAGCAGCCAAGCTTACGGAGGCTACACCTTC CASSQAYGGYTF
TRBD2 TRBJ2-1 - TRBV7-6 TGTGCCAGCAGCCTTGGGGCTAGCGGGGGGTGGAATGAGCAGTTCTTC CASSLGASGGWNEQFF
- TRBJ2-5 few TRBV7-9 TGTGCCAGCAGCCCTGTTCAGGCGTACCAAGAGACCCAGTACTTC CASSPVQAYQETQYF
- TRBJ1-1 - TRBV20-1 TGCAGTGCTATAGGATGGGCCGAGGGGCATCCTATGAACACTGAAGCTTTCTTT CSAIGWAEGHPMNTEAFF
TRBD1 TRBJ1-2 - TRBV7-6 TGTGCCAGCAGCTTAGCGTCGAAAGCTGGAACAGGGGGCTTCAACTATGGCTACACCTTC CASSLASKAGTGGFNYGYTF
- TRBJ2-7 - TRBV20-1 TGCAGTGCTAGAGATCAACGCGGGGAGTACGAGCAGTACTTC CSARDQRGEYEQYF
- TRBJ1-4 - TRBV7-6 TGTGCTAGCAGCTTAGGGTTTGGGGATGAAAAACTGTTTTTT CASSLGFGDEKLFF
- TRBJ2-2 - TRBV4-1 TGCGCCAGCAGCCAAGTTGCCGGGACTGCCGGGGAGCTGTTTTTT CASSQVAGTAGELFF
- TRBJ2-2 - TRBV20-1 TGCAGTGCTAGAGATACGTTCGCGAACACCGGGGAGCTGTTTTTT CSARDTFANTGELFF
TRBD1 TRBJ1-2 few TRBV7-9 TGTGCCAGCAGCTCCGCCGGAGGACAGGGTTACACCTTC CASSSAGGQGYTF
- TRBJ2-1 - TRBV4-1 TGCGCCAGCAGCCAGTGGGCACAAGATGAGCAGTTCTTC CASSQWAQDEQFF
TRBD1 TRBJ1-1 few TRBV7-9 TGTGCCAGCAGCCCGCCGAGGACAGGGGGTGTCACTGAAGCTTTCTTT CASSPPRTGGVTEAFF
- TRBJ2-1 - TRBV11-3 TGTGCCAACAGTCCTCAAGGAGGGACTGAGCAGTTCTTC CANSPQGGTEQFF
- TRBJ2-5 - TRBV7-6 TGTGTCAGCAGCTCCAGGGGAGAGACCCAGTACTTC CVSSSRGETQYF
- TRBJ1-1 few TRBV18 TGTGCCAGCTCACCACCGATGAGACAGTTGAACACTGAAGCTTTCTTT CASSPPMRQLNTEAFF
TRBD1 TRBJ2-2 - TRBV12-5 TGTGCTAGTGATGGGGACAGGCACACCGGGGAGCTGTTTTTT CASDGDRHTGELFF
TRBD1 TRBJ2-7 few TRBV7-9 TGTGCCAGCAGCTTTAGGACAGGGGAGGTGGACGAGCAGTACTTC CASSFRTGEVDEQYF
- TRBJ2-1 - TRBV28 TGTGCCAGCAGTTCTAACAGGGAGGTCTACAATGAGCAGTTCTTC CASSSNREVYNEQFF
TRBD2 TRBJ2-1 few TRBV10-2 TGCGCCACCCTACTAGCGGGGGGCGACTACAATGAGCAGTTCTTC CATLLAGGDYNEQFF
- TRBJ2-2 few TRBV11-2 TGTGCCAGCAGCTTAGCGGGGGCTTGGGGAACCGGGGAGCTGTTTTTT CASSLAGAWGTGELFF
TRBD1 TRBJ2-1 - TRBV4-3 TGCGCCAGCAGCCAGTCCCTCAGGGGGATAGGCTACAATGAGCAGTTCTTC CASSQSLRGIGYNEQFF
TRBD2 TRBJ2-1 - TRBV27 TGTGCCAGCAGTTTTCGACTAGCGGGGACTAGTGATGAGCAGTTCTTC CASSFRLAGTSDEQFF
TRBD2 TRBJ2-1 - TRBV12-5 TGTGCTAGTGGTTTGGGAGGACTAGCGGGGGAGGAGCAGTTCTTC CASGLGGLAGEEQFF
TRBD2 TRBJ2-5 - TRBV5-1 TGCGCCAGCAGCGATTCACTAGCGGGGAAAGAGACCCAGTACTTC CASSDSLAGKETQYF
- TRBJ2-1 many TRBV7-9 TGTGCCAGCAGCCGTCAGGGGGGAAATGGCAATGAGCAGTTCTTC CASSRQGGNGNEQFF
TRBD1 TRBJ2-7 - TRBV12-3/TRBV12-4 TGTGCCAGCAAACTTCGAGACAGGGGTTTCGAGCAGTACTTC CASKLRDRGFEQYF
- TRBJ1-2 - TRBV6-1 TGTGCCAGCAGTGAAGCGCAGGCAGCGAACTATGGCTACACCTTC CASSEAQAANYGYTF
TRBD1 TRBJ1-4 - TRBV7-2 TGTGCCAGCAGCCTCAGGGGGCGGGTTAATGAAAAACTGTTTTTT CASSLRGRVNEKLFF
- TRBJ2-5 - TRBV25-1 TGTGCCAGCAGCCGATGGGAAGGACAGTTTCAAGAGACCCAGTACTTC CASSRWEGQFQETQYF
- TRBJ2-5 - TRBV7-9 TGTGCCAGCAGCTTAGTTATCAGTCAAGAGACCCAGTACTTC CASSLVISQETQYF
- TRBJ1-4 - TRBV4-3 TGCGCCAGCAGCACCAGCCCGGCGGATGAAAAACTGTTTTTT CASSTSPADEKLFF
- TRBJ2-1 - TRBV7-6 TGTGCCAGCAGTCGTCAGGGAATCCATGAGCAGTTCTTC CASSRQGIHEQFF
- TRBJ1-2 - TRBV14 TGTGCCAGCAGCCAAGCCGGACTCCCATGGGGCTACACCTTC CASSQAGLPWGYTF
- TRBJ2-1 few TRBV4-3 TGCGCCAGCAGCCCCGCTATGGGCCCCAGGGGCTCCTACAATGAGCAGTTCTTC CASSPAMGPRGSYNEQFF
- TRBJ1-2 - TRBV29-1 TGCAGCGTTTGTCCCAGGCATACGGAAGAGCGTACTGTTGGTGGCTACACCTTC CSVCPRHTEERTVGGYTF
TRBD2 TRBJ2-3 - TRBV12-3/TRBV12-4 TGTGCCAGCAGTCCGCCGGGACTAGCGGTCGACACAGATACGCAGTATTTT CASSPPGLAVDTDTQYF
TRBD1 TRBJ1-1 many TRBV7-6 TGTGCCAGCAGCGCGGCACAGGGGTACACTGAAGCTTTCTTT CASSAAQGYTEAFF